This is a list of T cell receptor beta chains from one sample in a study of tumor and adjacent non-tumor tissue in lung cancer. MiXCR, run by TCRdb on the multiplex PCR reads, gives a single entry per CDR3 protein. In the table there are about 110,000 distinct CDR3 sequences, 60% to 65% of which are singletons. The sample was distant non-tumor lung tissue. The receptors come from a man in his fifties or sixties with non-small cell lung cancer. CDR3s include the opening cysteine and the closing phenylalanine or tryptophan. The order of the fields is V gene, clone size, D gene, J gene, CDR3 DNA, CDR3 protein. A D gene is named only where the DNA matches it firmly. Clone sizes are given selectively: once, few, many, or a class where the clone is expanded.

v_gene: TRBV28
abundance: few
d_gene: -
j_gene: TRBJ1-2
CDR3nt: TGTGCCAGCAGTTTACCGGACAGCCACATAAACTATGGCTACACCTTC
CDR3aa: CASSLPDSHINYGYTF

v_gene: TRBV5-5
abundance: many
d_gene: -
j_gene: TRBJ2-5
CDR3nt: TGTGCCAGCACGAAGGGGGGTAACGGAGAGACCCAGTACTTC
CDR3aa: CASTKGGNGETQYF

v_gene: TRBV7-6
abundance: few
d_gene: TRBD1
j_gene: TRBJ2-7
CDR3nt: TGTGCCAGCAGCTCAAACCCCCCAGGGGGCAAGCAGTACTTC
CDR3aa: CASSSNPPGGKQYF

v_gene: TRBV12-3/TRBV12-4
abundance: -
d_gene: -
j_gene: TRBJ2-1
CDR3nt: TGTGCTAGCAGTCTAGGGGTGACTAGACGCGAGCAGTTCTTC
CDR3aa: CASSLGVTRREQFF

v_gene: TRBV6-6
abundance: -
d_gene: TRBD1
j_gene: TRBJ2-3
CDR3nt: TGTGCCGGCAGTTACAAACAGGGACAGGTGAGCACAGATACGCAGTATTTT
CDR3aa: CAGSYKQGQVSTDTQYF

v_gene: TRBV28
abundance: -
d_gene: -
j_gene: TRBJ1-4
CDR3nt: TGTGCCAACAGTGTCTCCGGGCCTAATGAAAAACTGTTTTTT
CDR3aa: CANSVSGPNEKLFF

v_gene: TRBV20-1
abundance: once
d_gene: TRBD1
j_gene: TRBJ1-5
CDR3nt: TGCAGTGCTTCCCCCGGGACAGGGATGGGGGTGGGCAATCAGTCCCAGCATTTT
CDR3aa: CSASPGTGMGVGNQSQHF

v_gene: TRBV20-1
abundance: few
d_gene: -
j_gene: TRBJ2-4
CDR3nt: TGCAGTGCTAGAGCCGGGAACACGGACATTCAGTACTTC
CDR3aa: CSARAGNTDIQYF

v_gene: TRBV11-3
abundance: -
d_gene: -
j_gene: TRBJ2-2
CDR3nt: TGTACCAGCAGCTTAACAGTGGTGGCCACCGGGGAGCTGTTTTTT
CDR3aa: CTSSLTVVATGELFF

v_gene: TRBV11-1
abundance: few
d_gene: -
j_gene: TRBJ2-7
CDR3nt: TGTGCCAGTAGCCCCCGTCTGGGCGGATCCGGCTCCAACGAGCAATACTTC
CDR3aa: CASSPRLGGSGSNEQYF

v_gene: TRBV5-8
abundance: many
d_gene: TRBD1
j_gene: TRBJ2-7
CDR3nt: TGTGCCAGCAGCTTGTTGGAAGGGGGCGGTTACGAGCAGTACTTC
CDR3aa: CASSLLEGGGYEQYF

v_gene: TRBV12-3/TRBV12-4
abundance: few
d_gene: -
j_gene: TRBJ1-2
CDR3nt: TGTGCCAGCAGTAACTCAGTCGACTATGGCTGCACCTTC
CDR3aa: CASSNSVDYGCTF

v_gene: TRBV12-3/TRBV12-4
abundance: -
d_gene: -
j_gene: TRBJ1-4
CDR3nt: TGTGTCATCAGCCCGACCGAAGTTAATGAAAAACTGTTTTTT
CDR3aa: CVISPTEVNEKLFF

v_gene: TRBV6-2/TRBV6-3
abundance: -
d_gene: -
j_gene: TRBJ2-1
CDR3nt: TGTGCCAGCAGTTACCTCCGCGGGGCCTCCTCCTTCAATGAGCAGCTCTTC
CDR3aa: CASSYLRGASSFNEQLF

v_gene: TRBV5-6
abundance: many
d_gene: TRBD2
j_gene: TRBJ2-1
CDR3nt: TGTGCCAGCAGCTTGGGCGAGTTACGACTAGCGGGAGTGGAGCAGTTCTTC
CDR3aa: CASSLGELRLAGVEQFF

v_gene: TRBV28
abundance: few
d_gene: TRBD1
j_gene: TRBJ2-3
CDR3nt: TGTGCCAGCAGTTTCGGTGGGACAGATACGCAGTTTTTT
CDR3aa: CASSFGGTDTQFF

v_gene: TRBV4-3
abundance: few
d_gene: -
j_gene: TRBJ2-5
CDR3nt: TGCGCCAGCAGCCAAGCCGGAGGGGTGGGACAAGAGATCCAGTACTTC
CDR3aa: CASSQAGGVGQEIQYF

v_gene: TRBV6-1
abundance: -
d_gene: -
j_gene: TRBJ1-5
CDR3nt: TGTGTCAGCAGTGAAGAGATAGGGGGTTGGGGCAATCAGCCCCAGCAATTT
CDR3aa: CVSSEEIGGWGNQPQQF

v_gene: TRBV10-3
abundance: -
d_gene: -
j_gene: TRBJ2-2
CDR3nt: TGTACCATCAGTCCGGGACCTCCGAACACCGGGGAGCTGCTTTTT
CDR3aa: CTISPGPPNTGELLF

v_gene: TRBV20-1
abundance: many
d_gene: TRBD2
j_gene: TRBJ2-3
CDR3nt: TGCAGTGGGAGAGATCTTAGCGGGAGGGGCACAGATACGCAGTATTTT
CDR3aa: CSGRDLSGRGTDTQYF

v_gene: TRBV4-1
abundance: -
d_gene: -
j_gene: TRBJ1-3
CDR3nt: TGCGCCAGCAGCCCATCAGAGGGGGGAAACACCATATGTTTT
CDR3aa: CASSPSEGGNTICF

v_gene: TRBV4-1
abundance: -
d_gene: -
j_gene: TRBJ1-2
CDR3nt: TGCGCCAGCAGCCAAGGGCGGACAGACTATGACTACACCTTC
CDR3aa: CASSQGRTDYDYTF

v_gene: TRBV6-1
abundance: many
d_gene: TRBD1
j_gene: TRBJ2-5
CDR3nt: TGTGCCAGCGGGACAGACGGAGAAGAGACCCAGTACTTC
CDR3aa: CASGTDGEETQYF

v_gene: TRBV6-6
abundance: -
d_gene: TRBD1
j_gene: TRBJ1-6
CDR3nt: TGTGCTAGCAAGCGACAGGGCTCTTCACCCCTCTACTTT
CDR3aa: CASKRQGSSPLYF

v_gene: TRBV11-2
abundance: -
d_gene: -
j_gene: TRBJ2-3
CDR3nt: TGTGCCTGCAGACCCCAGGGGGGGAGCACAGATACGCAGTATTTT
CDR3aa: CACRPQGGSTDTQYF

v_gene: TRBV29-1
abundance: once
d_gene: TRBD2
j_gene: TRBJ2-2
CDR3nt: TGCAGCGTGTACGGGACTAATGGAACGAAGACCGGGGAGCTGTTTTTT
CDR3aa: CSVYGTNGTKTGELFF

v_gene: TRBV6-6
abundance: -
d_gene: -
j_gene: TRBJ1-4
CDR3nt: TGTGCCAGCAGTTACTGGCGGGAAAAACTATTTTTT
CDR3aa: CASSYWREKLFF

v_gene: TRBV6-1
abundance: -
d_gene: TRBD1
j_gene: TRBJ1-5
CDR3nt: TGTGCCAGCAGTGAAGCAGCCTGGGGACAGTCCCAGCATTTT
CDR3aa: CASSEAAWGQSQHF

v_gene: TRBV10-3
abundance: -
d_gene: -
j_gene: TRBJ1-5
CDR3nt: TGTGCCATCAGTGAGTCGAAAGTAACAGACAATCAGCCCCGGCATTTT
CDR3aa: CAISESKVTDNQPRHF

v_gene: TRBV7-7
abundance: few
d_gene: TRBD2
j_gene: TRBJ2-5
CDR3nt: TGTGCTAGCAGCTCAACGCTAGCGGGACCCAAACAAGAGACCCAGTACTTC
CDR3aa: CASSSTLAGPKQETQYF

v_gene: TRBV6-6
abundance: -
d_gene: -
j_gene: TRBJ2-7
CDR3nt: TGTGCCAGTAAAGCGGCCCCCTGCGAGCAGTACTTC
CDR3aa: CASKAAPCEQYF

v_gene: TRBV29-1
abundance: once
d_gene: -
j_gene: TRBJ1-5
CDR3nt: TGCAGTGCCATGTTGGGCAATCAGCCCCAGCATTTT
CDR3aa: CSAMLGNQPQHF

v_gene: TRBV5-6
abundance: many
d_gene: TRBD1
j_gene: TRBJ1-4
CDR3nt: TGTGCCAGCAGCGGCAGGGGGTTCGATGAAAAACTGTTTTTT
CDR3aa: CASSGRGFDEKLFF

v_gene: TRBV19
abundance: -
d_gene: -
j_gene: TRBJ1-2
CDR3nt: TGTACCAGTAGTATGAGGGAGCTGCGGTATGGCTACACCTTC
CDR3aa: CTSSMRELRYGYTF

v_gene: TRBV5-1
abundance: -
d_gene: -
j_gene: TRBJ1-2
CDR3nt: TGCGCCAGCAGCATGGCCGGAGGACAGAGTCTCTATGGCTACGCCTTC
CDR3aa: CASSMAGGQSLYGYAF

v_gene: TRBV2
abundance: many
d_gene: TRBD1
j_gene: TRBJ1-2
CDR3nt: TGTGCCAGCAGGACAGGGTTTCGTAACTATGGCTACACCTTC
CDR3aa: CASRTGFRNYGYTF

v_gene: TRBV10-3
abundance: many
d_gene: -
j_gene: TRBJ2-5
CDR3nt: TGTGCCATCAGTGGGGCCGCTCTGGAGACCCAGTACTTC
CDR3aa: CAISGAALETQYF

v_gene: TRBV6-1
abundance: -
d_gene: -
j_gene: TRBJ1-5
CDR3nt: TGTGCCAGCAGTTCCCAGCACCCTCGGGGCAGGGTTAGTCAGCCCCAGCATTTT
CDR3aa: CASSSQHPRGRVSQPQHF

v_gene: TRBV20-1
abundance: -
d_gene: TRBD2
j_gene: TRBJ2-5
CDR3nt: TGCAGTGCTAGACCCGCGGGCGGGAGGCAATGGACCCAGTACTTC
CDR3aa: CSARPAGGRQWTQYF

v_gene: TRBV4-3
abundance: -
d_gene: -
j_gene: TRBJ1-5
CDR3nt: TGTACCAGCAGCCAAGATTGGGGGGGGCGGGTGAAGCCCCAGCATTTT
CDR3aa: CTSSQDWGGRVKPQHF